This T cell receptor beta chain was sequenced in a study of T cells in localized non-small cell lung cancer. The method was immunoSEQ multiplex PCR; TCRdb's version includes in-frame clones alone and lacks a portion of them. Here the sample spans about 29,000 clones, about 88% being singletons. The CDR3 is 13 amino acids. Between the trimmed V and J ends, which lost 7 bases and 0 bases, there was a span of 9 bases. Germline CDR1 is LNHDA and CDR2 is SQIVND (reference sequence). The starting material was peripheral blood, obtained before any cancer treatment. This TCR was recovered from a woman aged 35 to 75 with stage I lung adenocarcinoma. This chain links TRBV19 with TRBJ2-5; D remains unclear. The CDR3 nucleotides read TGTGCCAGTAAGGAACAGAACCAAGAGACCCAGTACTTC. It is translated as CASKEQNQETQYF.